Each of the 29 T cell receptor beta chains below was sequenced from the same sample in a study of cytomegalovirus exposure and HLA in healthy donors. Both 60 Vbeta primers and 13 Jbeta primers went into the PCR. Here immunoSEQ multiplex PCR was the method, and the copy in TCRdb shows in-frame clones only, minus some. Among around 150,000 clones listed, approximately 80% were seen once. The material sequenced was PBMCs. Every receptor here comes from a man between 50 and 59 years old in good health and CMV-seropositive.

This chain connects TRBV5-6 to TRBJ2-7; 9 bases are shared with TRBD1. Germline V gene sequence: CDR1 SGHDT, CDR2 YYEEEE. The ends lost 3 bases at V and 3 bases at J; junction bases unmatched: 7. The CDR3 is 15 amino acids. This CDR3 is CASSWGTGRGYEQYF. In DNA form, the CDR3 reads TGTGCCAGCAGCTGGGGGACAGGGAGAGGCTACGAGCAGTACTTC.

The chain uses TRBV7-9 and TRBJ2-2; TRBD2 matches at 16 bases. CDR1 SEHNR and CDR2 FQNEAQ come from the germline V gene (reference sequence). V gave up 4 bases and J gave up 3 bases; unmatched junction bases: 8. This CDR3 region has 19 residues. CDR3 sequence: CASSSPPGLAGGDTGELFF. For the CDR3, the DNA is TGTGCCAGCAGCTCACCCCCGGGACTAGCGGGGGGGGACACCGGGGAGCTGTTTTTT.

This sequence joins TRBV4-2 and TRBJ1-1, with D possibly being TRBD1 (6 bases). Germline CDR1 LGHNA, CDR2 YNFKEQ. Trimming left V 3 bases short and J 1 base short, with 9 bases between. The CDR3 runs 14 residues. The CDR3 nucleotides read TGTGCCAGCAGCCACCGGGACAAGAACACTGAAGCTTTCTTT. Protein sequence: CASSHRDKNTEAFF.

V and J are TRBV28 and TRBJ1-6, with TRBD1 identical over 9 bases. CDR3 size: 15 residues. Trimming removed 5 bases from V and 5 bases from J; junction bases left unmatched: 4. Germline V gene lookup returns CDR1 MDHEN and CDR2 SYDVKM. The CDR3 protein is CASSLQGANNSPLHF. DNA for the CDR3: TGTGCCAGCAGTCTACAGGGGGCAAATAATTCACCCCTCCACTTT.

A few counts support this clone. The chain couples TRBV11-3 to TRBJ1-1; 7 bases line up with TRBD1. V lost 5 bases and J lost 2; bases outside the gene matches: 2. Germline-derived CDR1 and CDR2 are SGHNT and YENEEA. The CDR3 contains 13 residues. CDR3 nucleotides: TGTGCCAGCAGCCGACAGGGAAACACTGAAGCTTTCTTT. Translating it yields CASSRQGNTEAFF.

About this clone itself: Other DNA sequences in the same sample also yield this CDR3. This chain uses TRBV5-4 with TRBJ1-1, with TRBD1 matching 7 bases. V dropped 2 bases and J dropped 1; count of bases not matched to a gene: 2. This CDR3 region has 14 residues. Germline V gives CDR1 SGHNT, CDR2 YYREEE (reference sequence). CDR3 amino acids: CASSLGQANTEAFF. DNA for the CDR3: TGTGCCAGCAGCTTAGGACAGGCGAACACTGAAGCTTTCTTT.

V usage is TRBV4-1 and J usage is TRBJ2-7, with D tentatively TRBD2 (5 bases). CDR1 MGHRA and CDR2 YSYEKL come from the germline V gene. The CDR3 length is 15 residues. The V end lost 0 bases, the J end lost 4 bases, and 13 bases lay between the germline ends. In DNA form, the CDR3 reads TGCGCCAGCAGCCAAGAAACCCCCCCGGGGTACGAGCAGTACTTC. Its protein is CASSQETPPGYEQYF.

The chain is built from TRBV19 and TRBJ2-5, with D possibly matching TRBD2 (5 bases). The germline V gene has CDR1 LNHDA and CDR2 SQIVND (reference sequence). This CDR3 region has 13 residues. The V and J ends lost 5 bases and 4 bases respectively, with 11 bases between them. The CDR3 DNA reads as TGTGCCAGTAGTTCTGGAGGTCGAGAGACCCAGTACTTC. Amino acid sequence: CASSSGGRETQYF.

This clone was counted only a few times. J is TRBJ2-4 and V is TRBV25-1, with a possible D match to TRBD2 (6 bases). The CDR3 contains 17 residues. With 0 bases removed from V and 1 base from J, the gap between germline ends came to 13 bases. Germline CDR1 MGHDK, CDR2 SYGVNS. DNA of the CDR3: TGTGCCAGCAGTGAATATTCCGCGGGGTGGGCCAAAAACATTCAGTACTTC. It translates to CASSEYSAGWAKNIQYF.

The chain uses TRBV27 and TRBJ2-2; possibly TRBD2 for D (6 bases). Germline V gene data show CDR1 as MNHEY and CDR2 as SMNVEV (reference sequence). V gave up 3 bases and J gave up 2 bases, with 10 bases separating them. The CDR3 sequence is 15 residues long. CDR3 sequence (DNA): TGTGCCAGCAGTTTCTTAGGACTAAACACCGGGGAGCTGTTTTTT. Protein: CASSFLGLNTGELFF.

The chain is built from TRBV6-1 and TRBJ2-7, with a tentative D call TRBD1 (5 bases). The CDR3 totals 15 residues. Germline CDR1 reads MNHNS; CDR2 reads SASEGT. V lost 2 bases and J 0 bases, leaving 11 bases between the germline ends. The CDR3 region is CASSEQGVSSYEQYF. The CDR3 bases are TGTGCCAGCAGTGAACAGGGTGTAAGCTCCTACGAGCAGTACTTC.

The rearrangement joins TRBV6-5 to TRBJ2-1; TRBD1 matches 8 bases. The CDR3 contains 16 residues. V shed 4 bases, J shed 1 base, and the junction held 6 bases outside the gene matches. Germline V lookup: CDR1 MNHEY, CDR2 SVGAGI. For the CDR3, the DNA is TGTGCCAGCAGTTCGCCTCAGGGGGCATCCTACAATGAGCAGTTCTTC. It translates to CASSSPQGASYNEQFF.

The V call is TRBV9, the J call TRBJ2-1; perhaps TRBD2 as D (7 bases). This CDR3 is 15 amino acids long. Germline V lookup: CDR1 SGDLS, CDR2 YYNGEE. The V end lost 0 bases, the J end lost 4 bases, and 11 bases lay between the germline ends. The CDR3 DNA is TGTGCCAGCAGCGTAGAGGGGGGGCGTTACAATGAGCAGTTCTTC. Translating it yields CASSVEGGRYNEQFF.

J is TRBJ1-2 and V is TRBV4-3, with 9 nucleotides matching TRBD1. The CDR3 loop spans 14 amino acids. Germline CDR1 reads LGHNA; CDR2 reads YSLEER. V shed 5 bases, J shed 8 bases, and the junction held 9 bases outside the gene matches. CDR3 residues: CASSRTGVVGGYTF. The CDR3, as DNA: TGCGCCAGCAGCAGGACAGGGGTCGTCGGCGGCTACACCTTC.

This rearrangement joins TRBV4-1 to TRBJ2-5, with a weak D call TRBD2 (7 bases). The CDR3 is 12 amino acids. V lost 10 bases and J lost 3, with 12 bases in between. The germline CDR1 and CDR2 sequences are MGHRA and YSYEKL. Here the CDR3 DNA reads TGCGCCACACGGGGGGCCGAAGAGACCCAGTACTTC. Translating it yields CATRGAEETQYF.

The chain links TRBV7-6 to TRBJ1-6; 9 positions match TRBD1. With 0 bases clipped from V and 10 bases from J, the junction kept 7 bases outside the gene matches. The CDR3 totals 16 residues. Germline V gene sequence: CDR1 SGHVS, CDR2 FNYEAQ. In DNA form, the CDR3 reads TGTGCCAGCAGCTTAGCCTCCGGGACAGGGAAATCACCCCTCCACTTT. The encoded protein is CASSLASGTGKSPLHF.

The chain employs TRBV27 and TRBJ2-1, with D possibly being TRBD1 (5 bases). The CDR3 extends over 16 amino acids. The germline CDR1 and CDR2 sequences are MNHEY and SMNVEV (reference sequence). Trimming left V 2 bases short and J 6 bases short, with 17 bases between. DNA of the CDR3: TGTGCCAGCAGTTTACTTGGGGCCAAAGTATCCAATGAGCAGTTCTTC. It translates to CASSLLGAKVSNEQFF.

This rearrangement joins TRBV5-5 to TRBJ1-1; no clear D gene. The CDR3 has 13 residues. Germline CDR1 reads SGHKS; CDR2 reads YYEKEE (reference sequence). V was pared by 5 bases and J by 3 bases, with 11 bases between. For the CDR3, the DNA is TGTGCCAGCAGTCAGAGGTCGGACACTGAAGCTTTCTTT. This translates into CASSQRSDTEAFF.

The chain joins TRBV6-5 to TRBJ1-4; 10 nucleotides align to TRBD1. This CDR3 spans 14 amino acids. The germline CDR1 and CDR2 sequences are MNHEY and SVGAGI. Trimming cost V 6 bases and J 12 bases; bases outside gene matches: 10. The CDR3 sequence: CASRRDRGMSELFF. Here the CDR3 DNA reads TGTGCCAGCAGGCGGGACAGGGGTATGTCAGAACTGTTTTTT.

The chain combines TRBV13 with TRBJ2-3, with TRBD2 matching 9 bases. The CDR3 consists of 18 residues. J lost 1 base, V lost 1 base, and 9 bases had no gene match. Germline V gene lookup returns CDR1 PRHDT and CDR2 FYEKMQ (reference sequence). The CDR3 here is CASSLAPWAGGRTDTQYF. In nucleotides, the CDR3 is TGTGCCAGCAGCTTAGCCCCATGGGCGGGGGGGCGCACAGATACGCAGTATTTT.

V gene TRBV19 combines with J gene TRBJ1-2, with D possibly being TRBD1 (5 bases). V shed 2 bases and J shed 4 bases, with 14 bases lying between them. CDR1 and CDR2 from the germline V gene are LNHDA and SQIVND (reference sequence). This CDR3 is 15 amino acids long. In DNA form, the CDR3 reads TGTGCCAGTAGTATATCTGGGGCAAGGGCCTATGGCTACACCTTC. It translates to CASSISGARAYGYTF.

The chain has TRBV21-1 and TRBJ2-1; the table's TRBD2 call for D was not verified on the DNA. TRBV21-1 is a pseudogene segment. The CDR3 has 14 residues. The CDR3 nucleotides are TGTGCCAGCAGGAGGACTAGCGGGGGGGCGGGGCAGTTCTTC. Translating gives CASRRTSGGAGQFF.

The J gene is TRBJ2-1, the V gene TRBV27, with TRBD2 as a possible D gene (5 bases). Trimming left V 6 bases short and J 7 bases short, with 13 bases between. The CDR3 extends over 13 amino acids. In germline, CDR1 is MNHEY, CDR2 SMNVEV (reference sequence). As DNA, the CDR3 is TGTGCCAGCAGCAGGAGGCACGGGAATGAGCAGTTCTTC. Its translation is CASSRRHGNEQFF.

In the case of this clone: This same CDR3 is encoded by further DNA sequences in the sample. The chain joins TRBV19 to TRBJ2-1, with 7 bases lining up with TRBD2. CDR1 is LNHDA and CDR2 is SQIVND in the germline V gene (reference sequence). Trimming took 1 base from V and 2 from J; bases not matched to a gene: 5. The CDR3 is made up of 16 amino acids. The CDR3, as DNA: TGTGCCAGTAGTATAGCGGGGGGTACGCCCTACAATGAGCAGTTCTTC. It codes for CASSIAGGTPYNEQFF. Full variable domain (remainder filled in from reference TRBV19 and TRBJ2-1): DGGITQSPKYLFRKEGQNVTLSCEQNLNHDAMYWYRQDPGQGLRLIYYSQIVNDFQKGDIAEGYSVSREKKESFPLTVTSAQKNPTAFYLCASSIAGGTPYNEQFFGPGTRLTVL.

V is TRBV7-6 and J is TRBJ2-7; D perhaps matches TRBD1 (5 bases). The germline V and J ends were trimmed by 1 base and 6 bases, with 7 bases remaining between them. CDR1 is SGHVS and CDR2 is FNYEAQ in the germline V gene. The CDR3 sequence is 12 residues long. CDR3 nucleotides: TGTGCCAGCAGCTTAGACAGGCGCGAGCAGTACTTC. Protein sequence: CASSLDRREQYF.

The CDR3 here is CASSLFTRRIATDTQYF. The DNA for the CDR3 is TGTGCCAGCAGTTTATTCACCCGGAGAATCGCCACAGATACGCAGTATTTT. The chain couples TRBV28 to TRBJ2-3; no firm D call. CDR3 length: 17 amino acids. Trimming stripped 1 base from V and 2 bases from J, with 16 bases between. Germline V gives CDR1 MDHEN, CDR2 SYDVKM. Looking up the rest from reference TRBV28 and TRBJ2-3 gives the full variable domain: DVKVTQSSRYLVKRTGEKVFLECVQDMDHENMFWYRQDPGLGLRLIYFSYDVKMKEKGDIPEGYSVSREKKERFSLILESASTNQTSMYLCASSLFTRRIATDTQYFGPGTRLTVL.

The chain combines TRBV5-5 with TRBJ1-1, with TRBD1 identical over 11 bases. V lost 3 bases to trimming and J lost 1 base; unmatched junction nucleotides: 2. CDR1 is SGHKS and CDR2 is YYEKEE in the germline V gene (reference sequence). The CDR3 sequence is 15 residues long. CDR3 residues: CASSWTGGSNTEAFF. The CDR3 region has the DNA TGTGCCAGCAGCTGGACAGGGGGCTCGAACACTGAAGCTTTCTTT.

This chain uses TRBV27 with TRBJ1-1; 10 nucleotides agree with TRBD1. Germline values: CDR1 MNHEY, CDR2 SMNVEV (reference sequence). The CDR3 covers 14 residues. Losses at the gene ends were 4 bases for V and 6 bases for J; bases not matched to a gene: 5. CDR3 sequence reads: CASSSTGGRAEAFF. The CDR3 coding sequence is TGTGCCAGCAGTTCGACAGGGGGCAGAGCTGAAGCTTTCTTT.

The V gene is TRBV15, the J gene TRBJ2-5, with TRBD2 matching 9 bases. This CDR3 has 15 amino acids. V lost 0 bases, J lost 2 bases, and 1 base stayed unmatched. From germline, CDR1 is LNHNV and CDR2 YYDKDF (reference sequence). CDR3 region: CATSRDSGGQETQYF. The CDR3 nucleotides read TGTGCCACCAGCAGAGATAGCGGGGGACAAGAGACCCAGTACTTC.